This TCR beta chain was sequenced for a study of identical twins. TCRdb re-called the 5' RACE reads with MiXCR, one entry per CDR3 protein. The sample records approximately 530,000 distinct CDR3 sequences, around 24% being singletons. The V gene's germline CDR1 is MDHEN and CDR2 SYDVKM. The CDR3 covers 15 residues. Trimming took off 2 bases at V and 2 bases at J, with 12 bases between the two ends. The sample holds a few counts of this clonotype. The data also belong to a second study, concerning yellow fever vaccine responses in identical twins.

The sequence derives from a woman between 18 and 30 years old in good health. V and J are TRBV28 and TRBJ1-1, with D perhaps TRBD1 (5 bases). Sequences were obtained from CD4+ T cells sorted from blood. CDR3 in amino acids: CASSLIQGFNTEAFF. DNA of the CDR3: TGTGCCAGCAGTTTAATTCAGGGATTTAACACTGAAGCTTTCTTT.